A selection of T cell receptor beta chains follows, all from one sample in a study of PD-1 blockade in classical Hodgkin lymphoma. The table came from immunoSEQ multiplex PCR; TCRdb's copy has only in-frame clones and leaves some out. This sample carries about 39,000 clones, around 80% of them seen once, and the ten largest clones take 37%. Sample: peripheral blood mononuclear cells (PBMCs), taken before the fourth cycle of nivolumab. The source is a human donor with classical Hodgkin lymphoma. Both conserved end residues are part of each CDR3. The order of the fields is J gene, D gene, CDR3 length, V gene, CDR3 protein. A D gene is named only where the DNA matches it firmly.

j_gene: TRBJ1-5
d_gene: TRBD1
len: 15
v_gene: TRBV19
CDR3aa: CASSITGDPDQPQHF

j_gene: TRBJ2-3
d_gene: .
len: 14
v_gene: TRBV28
CDR3aa: CASSSDPSTDTQYF

j_gene: TRBJ2-1
d_gene: .
len: 13
v_gene: TRBV29-1
CDR3aa: CSVEGRVYNEQFF

j_gene: TRBJ1-1
d_gene: .
len: 15
v_gene: TRBV5-1
CDR3aa: CASSYGGTRITEAFF

j_gene: TRBJ1-1
d_gene: .
len: 13
v_gene: TRBV7-2
CDR3aa: CASSLVGLGEAFF

j_gene: TRBJ2-2
d_gene: TRBD1
len: 15
v_gene: TRBV11-2
CDR3aa: CASSLTGGSTGELFF

j_gene: TRBJ1-5
d_gene: .
len: 13
v_gene: TRBV6-6
CDR3aa: CASSPRVGEPQHF

j_gene: TRBJ2-2
d_gene: .
len: 12
v_gene: TRBV6-5
CDR3aa: CASRGTAGELFF

j_gene: TRBJ2-7
d_gene: .
len: 15
v_gene: TRBV6-5
CDR3aa: CASSFTGLGTYEQYF

j_gene: TRBJ1-2
d_gene: .
len: 17
v_gene: TRBV5-4
CDR3aa: CASSRLGKSLIDYGYTF

j_gene: TRBJ1-2
d_gene: .
len: 13
v_gene: TRBV6-1
CDR3aa: CASSSQEASGYTF

j_gene: TRBJ1-1
d_gene: .
len: 15
v_gene: TRBV6-6
CDR3aa: CASRSTGLWNTEAFF

j_gene: TRBJ1-2
d_gene: .
len: 12
v_gene: TRBV7-9
CDR3aa: CASSPPQYGYTF

j_gene: TRBJ1-5
d_gene: .
len: 13
v_gene: TRBV2
CDR3aa: CASSRDSNQPQHF

j_gene: TRBJ1-1
d_gene: .
len: 15
v_gene: TRBV29-1
CDR3aa: CSVEDRRAFAPEAFF

j_gene: TRBJ2-3
d_gene: TRBD2
len: 16
v_gene: TRBV5-1
CDR3aa: CASSSGLAGGSDTQYF

j_gene: TRBJ1-6
d_gene: TRBD1
len: 15
v_gene: TRBV27
CDR3aa: CASSSPGTAYSPLHF

j_gene: TRBJ2-2
d_gene: TRBD1
len: 16
v_gene: TRBV5-1
CDR3aa: CASSEQGAPNTGELFF

j_gene: TRBJ1-2
d_gene: .
len: 14
v_gene: TRBV4-1
CDR3aa: CASSYEQLLGGYTF

j_gene: TRBJ1-1
d_gene: .
len: 14
v_gene: TRBV7-9
CDR3aa: CASSPTDMNTEAFF

j_gene: TRBJ1-1
d_gene: .
len: 15
v_gene: TRBV18
CDR3aa: CASSSQAQMNTEAFF

j_gene: TRBJ2-7
d_gene: .
len: 14
v_gene: TRBV7-2
CDR3aa: CASSLGGGSYEQYF

j_gene: TRBJ1-6
d_gene: .
len: 13
v_gene: TRBV7-9
CDR3aa: CASSLGPESPLHF

j_gene: TRBJ2-7
d_gene: TRBD1
len: 16
v_gene: TRBV6-5
CDR3aa: CASSSLRTGLSYEQYF

j_gene: TRBJ1-1
d_gene: .
len: 16
v_gene: TRBV5-6
CDR3aa: CASSPLTTGMNTEAFF

j_gene: TRBJ2-5
d_gene: TRBD1
len: 14
v_gene: TRBV5-1
CDR3aa: CASSPGQSMVVQYF

j_gene: TRBJ1-5
d_gene: TRBD1
len: 16
v_gene: TRBV19
CDR3aa: CASRAGGRGLDQPQHF

j_gene: TRBJ2-7
d_gene: TRBD1
len: 15
v_gene: TRBV11-1
CDR3aa: CASSLPGTGAYEQYF

j_gene: TRBJ2-5
d_gene: TRBD1
len: 13
v_gene: TRBV18
CDR3aa: CASSPEGAETQYF

j_gene: TRBJ2-3
d_gene: TRBD1
len: 16
v_gene: TRBV7-9
CDR3aa: CASSLTGTGTRDTQYF

j_gene: TRBJ2-1
d_gene: TRBD2
len: 13
v_gene: TRBV11-2
CDR3aa: CASSVEVAGGMFF

j_gene: TRBJ1-1
d_gene: .
len: 14
v_gene: TRBV18
CDR3aa: CASSSSGANTEAFF

j_gene: TRBJ1-1
d_gene: TRBD1
len: 13
v_gene: TRBV28
CDR3aa: CASSLGTGLEAFF

j_gene: TRBJ2-4
d_gene: .
len: 15
v_gene: TRBV6-5
CDR3aa: CASSGGFGAKNIQYF

j_gene: TRBJ1-5
d_gene: .
len: 14
v_gene: TRBV6-6
CDR3aa: CASSPDVRGQPQHF

j_gene: TRBJ1-3
d_gene: TRBD1
len: 16
v_gene: TRBV9
CDR3aa: CASSVGTGASGNTIYF

j_gene: TRBJ1-6
d_gene: .
len: 15
v_gene: TRBV19
CDR3aa: CASSIQNVGNSPLHF

j_gene: TRBJ1-2
d_gene: .
len: 12
v_gene: TRBV28
CDR3aa: CASSLESFGYTF

j_gene: TRBJ1-1
d_gene: .
len: 14
v_gene: TRBV7-2
CDR3aa: CASSFTELNTEAFF

j_gene: TRBJ1-1
d_gene: .
len: 12
v_gene: TRBV6-1
CDR3aa: CASSRTDTEAFF

j_gene: TRBJ2-7
d_gene: .
len: 15
v_gene: TRBV19
CDR3aa: CASSFSGTNLYEQYF

j_gene: TRBJ1-6
d_gene: TRBD1
len: 15
v_gene: TRBV6-5
CDR3aa: CASRGGGTGISPLHF

j_gene: TRBJ1-3
d_gene: .
len: 16
v_gene: TRBV4-3
CDR3aa: CASSQDSQGLGGTIYF

j_gene: TRBJ2-2
d_gene: .
len: 13
v_gene: TRBV27
CDR3aa: CASSITGLGELFF

j_gene: TRBJ2-7
d_gene: .
len: 16
v_gene: TRBV7-9
CDR3aa: CASSLQANTYTYEQYF

j_gene: TRBJ2-5
d_gene: TRBD1
len: 14
v_gene: TRBV6-5
CDR3aa: CASMATGLGETQYF

j_gene: TRBJ1-2
d_gene: .
len: 11
v_gene: TRBV6-5
CDR3aa: CASTEGEYYTF

j_gene: TRBJ2-5
d_gene: .
len: 14
v_gene: TRBV5-6
CDR3aa: CASSYTGPKETQYF

j_gene: TRBJ1-3
d_gene: .
len: 16
v_gene: TRBV9
CDR3aa: CASSVAAAGYGNTIYF

j_gene: TRBJ2-7
d_gene: .
len: 12
v_gene: TRBV5-1
CDR3aa: CASSLDQYEQYF

j_gene: TRBJ1-6
d_gene: .
len: 11
v_gene: TRBV19
CDR3aa: CASSSGSPLHF

j_gene: TRBJ1-4
d_gene: TRBD1
len: 15
v_gene: TRBV4-2
CDR3aa: CASSQGQGEGEKLFF

j_gene: TRBJ1-3
d_gene: TRBD1
len: 18
v_gene: TRBV7-9
CDR3aa: CASSLSSGRGQSGNTIYF

j_gene: TRBJ2-7
d_gene: .
len: 13
v_gene: TRBV7-9
CDR3aa: CASRQGVSYEQYF

j_gene: TRBJ2-7
d_gene: .
len: 14
v_gene: TRBV6-6
CDR3aa: CASSYSTLDRRQYF

j_gene: TRBJ1-2
d_gene: TRBD1
len: 15
v_gene: TRBV4-2
CDR3aa: CASSEVGTGSPGYTF

j_gene: TRBJ2-3
d_gene: .
len: 15
v_gene: TRBV12-5
CDR3aa: CASGPQGQYADTQYF

j_gene: TRBJ2-2
d_gene: .
len: 15
v_gene: TRBV2
CDR3aa: CALSEGSANTGELFF

j_gene: TRBJ2-7
d_gene: .
len: 14
v_gene: TRBV7-9
CDR3aa: CASSLAFGPGEQYF

j_gene: TRBJ1-4
d_gene: .
len: 18
v_gene: TRBV4-3
CDR3aa: CASSQDLPPGTANEKLFF